The clone carrying this T cell receptor beta chain was detected a few times. Its antigen is undetermined. The entry originates in a study of shared clonotypes between healthy human individuals. Trimming took 7 bases from V and 6 from J; bases not matched to a gene: 13. CDR3 length equals 15 residues. Germline-derived CDR1 and CDR2 are SNHLY and FYNNEI. TCRdb's copy holds only in-frame clones and misses some; the assay was immunoSEQ multiplex PCR. The sample comprises nearly 1,000,000 clones, around 80% of which are singletons, and nearly 1.5% rests with the top ten. Recent acute infections and vaccinations were absent in the healthy HIV-negative adult donors. Findings of the study overall: Naive CD4 clonotypes overlapped across a handful of donors at about 5%.

The chain recombines TRBV2 with TRBJ2-7; 9 bases are a match to TRBD1. The sequence was obtained from a man aged 18 to 35 in good health. Sequencing was done on a sample of memory CD4+ T cells sorted from blood. Subset indicated: CD45RA-negative fraction. The CDR3 DNA is TGTGCCAGCACAGGGGTGGGGACAGGGATGTCCGAGCAGTACTTC. It specifies CASTGVGTGMSEQYF. The variable domain in full, completed from reference TRBV2 and TRBJ2-7, reads EPEVTQTPSHQVTQMGQEVILRCVPISNHLYFYWYRQILGQKVEFLVSFYNNEISEKSEIFDDQFSVERPDGSNFTLKIRSTKLEDSAMYFCASTGVGTGMSEQYFGPGTRLTVT.